Listed here are 25 T cell receptor beta chains from one sample, sequenced in a study of blood T cell repertoires in COVID-19. The protocol was immunoSEQ multiplex PCR, while the TCRdb copy is restricted to in-frame clones and leaves out a portion. Here the sample spans almost 250,000 clones, around 88% being singletons. The sequenced sample was PBMCs or T cells enriched from blood (not recorded which). The receptors shown here come from a woman aged 25-40 years who had recovered from COVID-19.

The CDR3 loop is CASSSDSRLGDSPLHF. In nucleotides, the CDR3 is TGTGCCAGCAGTTCGGACAGTCGACTGGGAGATTCACCCCTCCACTTT. The rearrangement uses TRBV27 and TRBJ1-6, with a tentative D call TRBD1 (6 bases). CDR1 and CDR2 from the germline V gene are MNHEY and SMNVEV (reference sequence). Trimming took off 4 bases at V and 8 bases at J, with 18 bases between the two ends. CDR3 size: 16 residues.

Regarding this clone: The sample carries other DNA sequences with the same CDR3. This sequence joins TRBV28 and TRBJ1-5, with D perhaps TRBD1 (6 bases). The V and J ends lost 3 bases and 4 bases respectively, with 10 bases between them. Per the germline V gene, CDR1 is MDHEN and CDR2 is SYDVKM. CDR3 length: 14 residues. The DNA of the CDR3 is TGTGCCAGCAGTTTTGCAGGGGAAAATCAGCCCCAGCATTTT. Amino acids: CASSFAGENQPQHF.

The sample holds one count of this clone. This chain links TRBV7-8 with TRBJ1-1; 10 bases are a match to TRBD1. V shed 5 bases and J 4 bases; nucleotides not matched to a gene: 10. The CDR3 runs 16 residues. The germline V gene encodes CDR1 SGHVS and CDR2 FQNEAQ. DNA for the CDR3: TGTGCCAGCAGCATCACCCCGGGACAGGGGAGCACTGAAGCTTTCTTT. Amino acid sequence: CASSITPGQGSTEAFF.

This chain links TRBV7-3 with TRBJ2-7; TRBD1 matches at 7 bases. The CDR3 covers 12 residues. The germline gives CDR1 SGHTA, CDR2 FQGTGA. V shed 5 bases and J 6 bases; nucleotides not matched to a gene: 4. The CDR3 nucleotides are TGTGCCAGCAGCCCGACAGGGATCGAGCAGTACTTC. Its translation is CASSPTGIEQYF. The full variable domain, with the rest looked up from reference TRBV7-3 and TRBJ2-7, is GAGVSQTPSNKVTEKGKYVELRCDPISGHTALYWYRQSLGQGPEFLIYFQGTGAADDSGLPNDRFFAVRPEGSVSTLKIQRTERGDSAVYLCASSPTGIEQYFGPGTRLTVT.

The table lists this clone with a few counts. This chain connects TRBV28 to TRBJ1-1; 7 bases line up with TRBD1. Per germline, CDR1 MDHEN and CDR2 SYDVKM. V trimming: 5 bases; J trimming: 2 bases; junction bases outside the gene matches: 8. The CDR3 length is 15 residues. The CDR3 loop reads CASSTIGTANTEAFF. The CDR3 nucleotides are TGTGCCAGCAGTACAATAGGGACAGCCAACACTGAAGCTTTCTTT.

This chain connects TRBV30 to TRBJ1-4; no clear D. Trimming cost V 2 bases and J 0 bases, with 10 bases left between them. The CDR3 runs 15 residues. The germline CDR1 and CDR2 sequences are GTSNPN and SVGIG (reference sequence). The CDR3 loop is CAWSTGSATNEKLFF. The CDR3 DNA follows: TGTGCCTGGAGTACCGGGAGTGCAACTAATGAAAAACTGTTTTTT.

In this sample, this clone turned up once. The V call is TRBV11-2, the J call TRBJ2-7, with TRBD1 as a possible D gene (5 bases). CDR3 length: 15 residues. V shed 0 bases and J shed 0 bases, with 9 bases lying between them. The germline CDR1 and CDR2 sequences are SGHAT and FQNNGV. The CDR3 bases are TGTGCCAGCAGCTTAGATAAGACAGCCTCCTACGAGCAGTACTTC. This encodes CASSLDKTASYEQYF.

The gene calls are TRBV9 and TRBJ2-2; tentatively, D is TRBD1 (6 bases). Germline lookup yields CDR1 SGDLS and CDR2 YYNGEE. The CDR3 contains 15 residues. With 7 bases removed from V and 4 bases from J, the gap between germline ends came to 17 bases. The CDR3 sequence is CASSSNRASTGELFF. In DNA, the CDR3 is TGTGCCAGCTCCTCAAACAGGGCAAGCACCGGGGAGCTGTTTTTT.

The V call is TRBV4-3, the J call TRBJ1-2; 11 bases match TRBD1. This CDR3 has 16 amino acids. The V and J ends lost 3 bases and 3 bases, in that order; junction bases with no gene match: 6. Per germline, CDR1 LGHNA and CDR2 YSLEER. CDR3 coding DNA: TGCGCCAGCAGCCAGAGGACAGGGGGCCGGTACTATGGCTACACCTTC. Amino acid sequence: CASSQRTGGRYYGYTF.

The genes are TRBV27 and TRBJ1-4, with D perhaps TRBD1 (6 bases). The V and J ends lost 5 bases and 2 bases respectively, with 12 bases between them. CDR3 length equals 15 residues. CDR1 is MNHEY, CDR2 SMNVEV, per germline (reference sequence). The chain's CDR3 is CASSLYQGTNEKLFF. The CDR3, as DNA: TGTGCCAGCAGTCTCTATCAGGGGACTAATGAAAAACTGTTTTTT.

This sequence joins TRBV7-8 and TRBJ1-4; D gene unclear. Trimming removed 1 base from V and 4 bases from J, with 10 bases in between. The CDR3 is 15 amino acids. Germline CDR1 SGHVS, CDR2 FQNEAQ. The CDR3 DNA is TGTGCCAGCAGCTTAGTCTCGTACGGTAATGAAAAACTGTTTTTT. It codes for CASSLVSYGNEKLFF.

The rearrangement links TRBV5-1 to TRBJ2-1, with 12 bases fitting TRBD1. The CDR3 totals 16 residues. The V gene's germline CDR1 is SGHRS and CDR2 YFSETQ. Trimming took 3 bases from V and 8 from J; bases not matched to a gene: 9. The CDR3 is CASSSEGQGAIDEQFF. The CDR3 nucleotides read TGCGCCAGCAGCTCAGAGGGACAGGGGGCGATCGATGAGCAGTTCTTC.

J is TRBJ2-5 and V is TRBV19, with a possible D match to TRBD1 (6 bases). The V and J ends lost 5 bases and 4 bases respectively, with 23 bases between them. The CDR3 spans 17 residues. In germline, CDR1 is LNHDA, CDR2 SQIVND (reference sequence). The CDR3 DNA follows: TGTGCCAGTAGTGTTACAGGCGCCAGGGGCCTTGGAGAGACCCAGTACTTC. It yields the protein CASSVTGARGLGETQYF.

The V call is TRBV19, the J call TRBJ1-1; weak D call: TRBD1 (5 bases). The germline gives CDR1 LNHDA, CDR2 SQIVND (reference sequence). The CDR3 has 11 residues. Trimming removed 4 bases from V and 7 bases from J, with 7 bases in between. The CDR3 reads CASSKGLEAFF. The CDR3 DNA sequence: TGTGCCAGTAGTAAGGGGCTTGAAGCTTTCTTT.

DNA for the CDR3: TGTGCGAGCGGAAAACAGGGATCCGTGGATACGCAGTATTTT. Encoded protein: CASGKQGSVDTQYF. The gene calls are TRBV28 and TRBJ2-3, with a tentative D call TRBD1 (6 bases). The length of the CDR3 is 14 residues. Germline loops: CDR1 MDHEN, CDR2 SYDVKM.

A single count supports this clone. The V call is TRBV3-1 (or the pseudogene TRBV3-2), the J call TRBJ2-5; TRBD2 might be the D (6 bases). The CDR3 extends over 13 amino acids. Germline lookup yields CDR1 LGHDT and CDR2 YNNKEL (reference sequence). Trimming stripped 0 bases from V and 10 bases from J, with 12 bases between. This CDR3 is CASSQEAPGSQYF. CDR3 nucleotides: TGTGCCAGCAGCCAAGAGGCCCCCGGGAGCCAGTACTTC.

About this clone: This sample includes further DNA sequences coding for the same CDR3. The V gene is TRBV7-8, the J gene TRBJ1-1, with D possibly matching TRBD1 (6 bases). The CDR3 is made up of 15 amino acids. Trimming took off 0 bases at V and 1 base at J, with 9 bases between the two ends. Germline V CDR1 and CDR2: SGHVS, FQNEAQ. The CDR3 sequence is CASSLAGGGNTEAFF. Here the CDR3 DNA reads TGTGCCAGCAGCTTAGCAGGGGGGGGGAACACTGAAGCTTTCTTT.

The genes are TRBV29-1 and TRBJ1-1, with 8 bases lining up with TRBD1. The CDR3 totals 12 residues. Trimming removed 7 bases from V and 4 bases from J; junction bases left unmatched: 5. Germline values: CDR1 SQVTM, CDR2 ANQGSEA. This CDR3 reads CSGDRGPTEAFF. The DNA of the CDR3 is TGCAGCGGTGACAGGGGCCCCACTGAAGCTTTCTTT.

The chain links TRBV7-6 to TRBJ2-1; tentatively, D is TRBD1 (5 bases). Germline loops: CDR1 SGHVS, CDR2 FNYEAQ. The V end was cut by 1 base, the J end by 2 bases, with 12 bases between. This CDR3 is 16 amino acids long. The DNA of the CDR3 is TGTGCCAGCAGCTTAGAGGGGAATGGGGCCTACAATGAGCAGTTCTTC. Encoded protein: CASSLEGNGAYNEQFF.

This chain joins TRBV7-9 and TRBJ2-1; TRBD2 aligns across 7 bases. The CDR3 has 14 residues. The germline V gene has CDR1 SEHNR and CDR2 FQNEAQ (reference sequence). V was pared by 0 bases and J by 10 bases, with 6 bases of the junction left unmatched. Here the CDR3 reads CASSLAGGGVEQFF. The CDR3 region has the DNA TGTGCCAGCAGCTTAGCTGGGGGGGGAGTGGAGCAGTTCTTC. Supplemented by reference TRBV7-9 and TRBJ2-1, the full variable domain reads DTGVSQNPRHKITKRGQNVTFRCDPISEHNRLYWYRQTLGQGPEFLTYFQNEAQLEKSRLLSDRFSAERPKGSFSTLEIQRTEQGDSAMYLCASSLAGGGVEQFFGPGTRLTVL.

This chain joins TRBV27 and TRBJ1-2; 10 bases line up with TRBD1. The CDR3 runs to 14 residues. Trimming cost V 6 bases and J 6 bases; bases outside gene matches: 7. In germline, CDR1 is MNHEY, CDR2 SMNVEV (reference sequence). The CDR3 protein is CASSTAGTGDGYTF. CDR3 bases: TGTGCCAGCAGCACTGCCGGGACAGGGGATGGCTACACCTTC.

The chain employs TRBV28 and TRBJ2-2; possibly TRBD1 for D (6 bases). The CDR3 contains 15 residues. The V gene's germline CDR1 is MDHEN and CDR2 SYDVKM. The V end was cut by 7 bases, the J end by 3 bases, with 15 bases between. The CDR3: CASTSWGQYTGELFF. CDR3 coding DNA: TGTGCCAGCACCTCATGGGGGCAATACACCGGGGAGCTGTTTTTT.

Comment on this clone: Other DNA sequences in the sample encode the same CDR3. The chain links TRBV28 to TRBJ2-7, with D uncertain. The germline V gene encodes CDR1 MDHEN and CDR2 SYDVKM. The ends were cut back, 2 bases at V and 3 bases at J, with 5 bases in the middle. The CDR3 is 12 amino acids. The CDR3 DNA reads TGTGCCAGCAGTTTAAGCCTCTACGAGCAGTACTTC. Its translation is CASSLSLYEQYF.

The chain is built from TRBV7-9 and TRBJ2-3; 9 positions match TRBD2. V lost 5 bases and J lost 3; bases outside the gene matches: 6. Germline V lookup: CDR1 SEHNR, CDR2 FQNEAQ (reference sequence). The length of the CDR3 is 15 residues. The CDR3 loop is CASSNKGLATDTQYF. The DNA of the CDR3 is TGTGCCAGCAGCAACAAGGGACTAGCTACAGATACGCAGTATTTT.

A few counts support this clone. CDR3 loop: CASSIGGNNEQFF. The CDR3 region has the DNA TGTGCCAGTAGTATCGGCGGAAACAATGAGCAGTTCTTC. The chain is built from TRBV19 and TRBJ2-1; D unresolved. With 3 bases removed from V and 5 bases from J, the gap between germline ends came to 8 bases. The length of the CDR3 is 13 residues. Germline CDR1 is LNHDA and CDR2 is SQIVND (reference sequence).